This is a list of T cell receptor beta chains from one sample in a study of OX40 agonist ivuxolimab in advanced cancers. Profiling relied on immunoSEQ multiplex PCR, and the TCRdb table lists in-frame clones only, not all of them. The sample yields over 75,000 clones, around 90% seen once. The source was CD4+ or CD8+ T cells sorted from blood, collected in a trial of the OX40 agonist ivuxolimab. All receptors come from an adult with an advanced solid tumor such as melanoma, head and neck, liver or kidney cancer. The CDR3 runs from the conserved cysteine through the conserved F or W. A D gene is named only where the DNA matches it firmly. Not all rows give a size; the values are once, few, many and, for expanded clones, a class.

v_call: TRBV9
clone_size: .
d_call: TRBD1
j_call: TRBJ1-4
cdr3_aa: CASSPGTGWFEEKLFF
cdr3_nt: TGTGCCAGCAGCCCGGGGACAGGGTGGTTTGAGGAAAAACTGTTTTTT

v_call: TRBV7-9
clone_size: .
d_call: .
j_call: TRBJ2-1
cdr3_aa: CASSPGIGGQDEQFF
cdr3_nt: TGTGCCAGCAGCCCGGGGATCGGGGGGCAAGATGAGCAGTTCTTC

v_call: TRBV15
clone_size: .
d_call: TRBD1
j_call: TRBJ2-5
cdr3_aa: CATSRDRGQETQYF
cdr3_nt: TGTGCCACCAGCAGGGACAGGGGCCAAGAGACCCAGTACTTC

v_call: TRBV29-1
clone_size: .
d_call: .
j_call: TRBJ2-1
cdr3_aa: CSVDGSSYNEQFF
cdr3_nt: TGCAGCGTTGACGGGAGCTCCTACAATGAGCAGTTCTTC

v_call: TRBV27
clone_size: once
d_call: TRBD1
j_call: TRBJ1-2
cdr3_aa: CASGFTTGQEIYGYTF
cdr3_nt: TGTGCCAGCGGCTTTACTACGGGACAGGAAATCTATGGCTACACCTTC

v_call: TRBV5-4
clone_size: .
d_call: .
j_call: TRBJ1-2
cdr3_aa: CASSRAAPNYGYTF
cdr3_nt: TGTGCCAGCAGCCGGGCAGCGCCTAACTATGGCTACACCTTC

v_call: TRBV19
clone_size: .
d_call: .
j_call: TRBJ1-5
cdr3_aa: CASSMGGSNQPQHF
cdr3_nt: TGTGCCAGTAGTATGGGAGGAAGCAATCAGCCCCAGCATTTT

v_call: TRBV5-5
clone_size: .
d_call: .
j_call: TRBJ2-7
cdr3_aa: CASSLDPAGGTYEQYF
cdr3_nt: TGTGCCAGCAGCTTGGATCCGGCAGGGGGGACGTACGAGCAGTACTTC

v_call: TRBV11-2
clone_size: few
d_call: TRBD2
j_call: TRBJ2-5
cdr3_aa: CASSSGLAGETQYF
cdr3_nt: TGTGCCAGCAGCTCTGGACTAGCCGGGGAGACCCAGTACTTC

v_call: TRBV6-1
clone_size: .
d_call: .
j_call: TRBJ2-4
cdr3_aa: CASSEARGIQYF
cdr3_nt: TGTGCCAGCAGTGAAGCAAGGGGCATTCAGTACTTC

v_call: TRBV19
clone_size: .
d_call: .
j_call: TRBJ1-4
cdr3_aa: CASSIRVTNEKLFF
cdr3_nt: TGTGCCAGTAGCATCAGGGTCACTAATGAAAAACTGTTTTTT

v_call: TRBV4-1
clone_size: .
d_call: TRBD2
j_call: TRBJ2-5
cdr3_aa: CASSQGSSGSHETQYF
cdr3_nt: TGCGCCAGCAGCCAAGGAAGTAGCGGGAGCCACGAGACCCAGTACTTC

v_call: TRBV18
clone_size: .
d_call: TRBD1
j_call: TRBJ2-7
cdr3_aa: CASSPGTANEQYF
cdr3_nt: TGTGCCAGCTCACCCGGGACAGCAAACGAGCAGTACTTC

v_call: TRBV27
clone_size: .
d_call: .
j_call: TRBJ1-1
cdr3_aa: CASRWGNTEAFF
cdr3_nt: TGTGCCAGCCGGTGGGGAAACACTGAAGCTTTCTTT

v_call: TRBV6-1
clone_size: .
d_call: .
j_call: TRBJ2-7
cdr3_aa: CASMRAGSMGEQYF
cdr3_nt: TGTGCCAGCATGAGGGCAGGGTCTATGGGGGAGCAGTACTTC

v_call: TRBV6-5
clone_size: .
d_call: .
j_call: TRBJ1-1
cdr3_aa: CASSYLDKNTEAFF
cdr3_nt: TGTGCCAGCAGTTACCTGGACAAGAACACTGAAGCTTTCTTT

v_call: TRBV7-2
clone_size: .
d_call: .
j_call: TRBJ2-2
cdr3_aa: CASSLLVFANTGELFF
cdr3_nt: TGTGCCAGCAGCTTACTGGTTTTCGCGAACACCGGGGAGCTGTTTTTT

v_call: TRBV25-1
clone_size: .
d_call: .
j_call: TRBJ2-5
cdr3_aa: CASSESETQYF
cdr3_nt: TGTGCCAGCAGTGAATCTGAGACCCAGTACTTC

v_call: TRBV30
clone_size: .
d_call: .
j_call: TRBJ1-2
cdr3_aa: CAWSVFGVDGYTF
cdr3_nt: TGTGCCTGGAGTGTCTTTGGGGTAGATGGCTACACCTTC

v_call: TRBV6-1
clone_size: .
d_call: .
j_call: TRBJ2-7
cdr3_aa: CASFSLADEQYF
cdr3_nt: TGTGCCAGCTTTAGCCTCGCGGACGAGCAGTACTTC

v_call: TRBV19
clone_size: .
d_call: .
j_call: TRBJ2-7
cdr3_aa: CASSIVGAGIYEQYF
cdr3_nt: TGTGCCAGTAGTATAGTAGGGGCCGGGATCTACGAGCAGTACTTC

v_call: TRBV7-2
clone_size: .
d_call: .
j_call: TRBJ1-1
cdr3_aa: CASSFFGVPEAFF
cdr3_nt: TGTGCCAGCAGCTTTTTCGGGGTTCCTGAAGCTTTCTTT

v_call: TRBV10-3
clone_size: .
d_call: TRBD1
j_call: TRBJ2-7
cdr3_aa: CAISPGTAPYEQYF
cdr3_nt: TGTGCCATCAGCCCGGGGACAGCTCCCTACGAGCAGTACTTC

v_call: TRBV19
clone_size: .
d_call: .
j_call: TRBJ2-5
cdr3_aa: CASSKNQRSETQYF
cdr3_nt: TGTGCCAGTAGTAAGAATCAAAGGTCAGAGACCCAGTACTTC

v_call: TRBV9
clone_size: .
d_call: .
j_call: TRBJ2-7
cdr3_aa: CANSVAGTYTYEQYF
cdr3_nt: TGTGCCAACAGCGTAGCCGGGACTTACACCTACGAGCAGTACTTC

v_call: TRBV7-2
clone_size: .
d_call: .
j_call: TRBJ1-1
cdr3_aa: CASTNLQGGTEAFF
cdr3_nt: TGTGCCAGCACCAATCTCCAGGGTGGCACTGAAGCTTTCTTT

v_call: TRBV19
clone_size: .
d_call: TRBD1
j_call: TRBJ1-4
cdr3_aa: CASDSLAGGGKLFF
cdr3_nt: TGTGCCAGTGACTCTCTGGCAGGGGGGGGAAAACTGTTTTTT

v_call: TRBV5-1
clone_size: .
d_call: .
j_call: TRBJ1-1
cdr3_aa: CASSLVGSNTEAFF
cdr3_nt: TGCGCCAGCAGCTTGGTGGGCTCGAACACTGAAGCTTTCTTT

v_call: TRBV10-2
clone_size: .
d_call: TRBD1
j_call: TRBJ2-4
cdr3_aa: CASSEGTGGNIQYF
cdr3_nt: TGCGCCAGCAGTGAGGGGACAGGGGGCAACATTCAGTACTTC

v_call: TRBV28
clone_size: .
d_call: TRBD1
j_call: TRBJ1-1
cdr3_aa: CASRSPDRLVAFF
cdr3_nt: TGTGCCAGCAGATCTCCGGACAGGTTAGTGGCTTTCTTT

v_call: TRBV19
clone_size: .
d_call: .
j_call: TRBJ2-7
cdr3_aa: CASSISGVPLYEQYF
cdr3_nt: TGTGCCAGTAGTATTTCGGGGGTCCCCCTATACGAGCAGTACTTC

v_call: TRBV2
clone_size: .
d_call: TRBD1
j_call: TRBJ1-4
cdr3_aa: CASSWRQGASNEKLFF
cdr3_nt: TGTGCCAGCAGTTGGCGACAGGGGGCTTCTAATGAAAAACTGTTTTTT

v_call: TRBV19
clone_size: .
d_call: TRBD2
j_call: TRBJ2-1
cdr3_aa: CASRTSGNHEQFF
cdr3_nt: TGTGCCAGCCGGACTAGCGGGAACCATGAGCAGTTCTTC

v_call: TRBV6-5
clone_size: .
d_call: .
j_call: TRBJ1-5
cdr3_aa: CASIAGATNQPQHF
cdr3_nt: TGTGCCAGCATCGCAGGGGCCACCAATCAGCCCCAGCATTTT

v_call: TRBV2
clone_size: .
d_call: TRBD1
j_call: TRBJ2-3
cdr3_aa: CASRKPGQGALNTTDTQYF
cdr3_nt: TGTGCCAGCAGGAAGCCCGGACAGGGGGCTCTCAATACCACAGATACGCAGTATTTT

v_call: TRBV11-2
clone_size: few
d_call: TRBD2
j_call: TRBJ2-7
cdr3_aa: CASSLRTSGRWGSYEQYF
cdr3_nt: TGTGCCAGCAGCCTAAGGACTAGCGGGAGGTGGGGGTCCTACGAGCAGTACTTC

v_call: TRBV27
clone_size: .
d_call: .
j_call: TRBJ1-5
cdr3_aa: CASSPYSNQPQHF
cdr3_nt: TGTGCCAGCAGTCCCTATAGCAATCAGCCCCAGCATTTT

v_call: TRBV29-1
clone_size: .
d_call: TRBD2
j_call: TRBJ2-5
cdr3_aa: CSVGAGRRETQYF
cdr3_nt: TGCAGCGTTGGAGCGGGGCGGAGAGAGACCCAGTACTTC

v_call: TRBV7-2
clone_size: .
d_call: .
j_call: TRBJ2-3
cdr3_aa: CASSLDGVVAVTDTQYF
cdr3_nt: TGTGCCAGCAGCCTTGACGGGGTGGTAGCGGTCACAGATACGCAGTATTTT

v_call: TRBV2
clone_size: .
d_call: .
j_call: TRBJ1-3
cdr3_aa: CASSEWTDHGNTIYF
cdr3_nt: TGTGCCAGCAGTGAATGGACAGACCATGGAAACACCATATATTTT

v_call: TRBV5-1
clone_size: .
d_call: TRBD2
j_call: TRBJ2-5
cdr3_aa: CASTQGLAGETQYF
cdr3_nt: TGCGCCAGCACCCAGGGACTAGCGGGGGAGACCCAGTACTTC

v_call: TRBV19
clone_size: .
d_call: .
j_call: TRBJ1-1
cdr3_aa: CASSIGGVVPEAFF
cdr3_nt: TGTGCCAGTAGTATCGGCGGGGTAGTGCCTGAAGCTTTCTTT

v_call: TRBV6-4
clone_size: .
d_call: TRBD1
j_call: TRBJ1-2
cdr3_aa: CASTLSRDRGRLGYGYTF
cdr3_nt: TGTGCCAGCACCCTTTCCCGGGACAGGGGGCGGTTGGGCTATGGCTACACCTTC

v_call: TRBV2
clone_size: .
d_call: .
j_call: TRBJ1-5
cdr3_aa: CASSVWGNQPQHF
cdr3_nt: TGTGCCAGTAGTGTGTGGGGAAATCAGCCCCAGCATTTT

v_call: TRBV18
clone_size: .
d_call: .
j_call: TRBJ2-3
cdr3_aa: CASSPGVADTQYF
cdr3_nt: TGTGCCAGCTCACCAGGAGTGGCGGATACGCAGTATTTT

v_call: TRBV28
clone_size: .
d_call: .
j_call: TRBJ1-4
cdr3_aa: CASRPGTHNEKLFF
cdr3_nt: TGTGCCAGCAGGCCCGGGACGCATAATGAAAAACTGTTTTTT

v_call: TRBV19
clone_size: few
d_call: TRBD1
j_call: TRBJ1-5
cdr3_aa: CASTDSGGSNQPQHF
cdr3_nt: TGTGCCAGTACAGACTCAGGGGGTAGCAATCAGCCCCAGCATTTT

v_call: TRBV21-1
clone_size: .
d_call: .
j_call: TRBJ2-5
cdr3_aa: CASSKGSGGQQETQYF
cdr3_nt: TGTGCCAGCAGCAAAGGGTCGGGTGGACAGCAAGAGACCCAGTACTTC

v_call: TRBV7-8
clone_size: .
d_call: TRBD2
j_call: TRBJ2-7
cdr3_aa: CASSSMGSGSQYEQYF
cdr3_nt: TGTGCCAGCAGCTCGATGGGGAGCGGGAGCCAGTACGAGCAGTACTTC

v_call: TRBV7-2
clone_size: .
d_call: TRBD2
j_call: TRBJ2-7
cdr3_aa: CASSLITSGTYEQYF
cdr3_nt: TGTGCCAGCAGCTTAATCACTAGCGGGACCTACGAGCAGTACTTC

v_call: TRBV28
clone_size: .
d_call: .
j_call: TRBJ1-1
cdr3_aa: CASSPIPKNTEAFF
cdr3_nt: TGTGCCAGCAGCCCTATCCCGAAGAACACTGAAGCTTTCTTT

v_call: TRBV4-1
clone_size: .
d_call: .
j_call: TRBJ2-1
cdr3_aa: CASSQDYAGSRNEQFF
cdr3_nt: TGCGCCAGCAGCCAAGATTACGCGGGGTCTAGGAATGAGCAGTTCTTC

v_call: TRBV7-2
clone_size: .
d_call: TRBD2
j_call: TRBJ2-1
cdr3_aa: CASSSTSGRGREQFF
cdr3_nt: TGTGCCAGCAGCTCGACTAGCGGGAGAGGGCGGGAGCAGTTCTTC

v_call: TRBV6-5
clone_size: once
d_call: .
j_call: TRBJ1-1
cdr3_aa: CASNRGNTEAFF
cdr3_nt: TGTGCCAGCAATAGGGGAAACACTGAAGCTTTCTTT

v_call: TRBV6-6
clone_size: .
d_call: .
j_call: TRBJ2-1
cdr3_aa: CASSSGTPELGFTFF
cdr3_nt: TGTGCCAGCAGTTCCGGGACGCCTGAGCTCGGGTTTACGTTCTTC

v_call: TRBV7-2
clone_size: .
d_call: .
j_call: TRBJ2-3
cdr3_aa: CASSLIGSGLGADTQYF
cdr3_nt: TGTGCCAGCAGCTTAATAGGGAGCGGATTAGGGGCAGATACGCAGTATTTT

v_call: TRBV27
clone_size: .
d_call: TRBD1
j_call: TRBJ2-4
cdr3_aa: CASSRSGTGGSGAKNIQYF
cdr3_nt: TGTGCCAGCAGTCGATCCGGGACAGGGGGCTCGGGGGCCAAAAACATTCAGTACTTC

v_call: TRBV10-1
clone_size: .
d_call: .
j_call: TRBJ2-3
cdr3_aa: CASSESAARTDTQYF
cdr3_nt: TGCGCCAGCAGTGAGTCGGCAGCTCGGACAGATACGCAGTATTTT

v_call: TRBV18
clone_size: .
d_call: TRBD1
j_call: TRBJ2-3
cdr3_aa: CASSLSLGQGGTDTQYF
cdr3_nt: TGTGCCAGCTCACTCTCTCTGGGACAGGGGGGCACAGATACGCAGTATTTT

v_call: TRBV30
clone_size: .
d_call: .
j_call: TRBJ2-3
cdr3_aa: CAWSVRGTGWSTDTQYF
cdr3_nt: TGTGCCTGGAGTGTACGGGGAACAGGGTGGAGTACAGATACGCAGTATTTT